This T cell receptor (beta chain) originates from a study of PD-L1 blockade in urothelial cancer. Study-level information: Median T cell yield per blood sample was 110,000 to 150,000 cells.

Sample time point: pretreatment peripheral blood. Germline V gives CDR1 SGHDN, CDR2 FVKESK. This CDR3 region has 17 residues. J gave up 1 base and V 1 base, and 7 bases lay outside the gene matches. The protocol was immunoSEQ multiplex PCR, while the TCRdb copy is restricted to in-frame clones and leaves out a portion. The sample consists of tens of thousands of clones, around 83% of them appearing once. The chain combines TRBV14 with TRBJ2-3; 8 bases fit TRBD2. The clonotype comes from a woman aged 70-85 years with urothelial cancer. This specimen consisted of PBMCs, obtained around atezolizumab (anti-PD-L1) treatment. The chain's CDR3 is CASSQGRYGGGTDTQYF. The CDR3 DNA reads TGTGCCAGCAGCCAAGGTCGGTACGGGGGGGGCACAGATACGCAGTATTTT.